This passage covers 10 T cell receptor beta chains from one sample sequenced in a study of T cells after yellow fever vaccination. TCRdb fed the 5' RACE reads into MiXCR, producing one record per CDR3 protein. Here the sample spans about 210,000 distinct CDR3 sequences, 6% to 8% being singletons. The sample in question was CD4+ T cells sorted from PBMCs, obtained on the day of the yellow fever booster vaccination. The origin of the receptors is a young man who received the YFV17D yellow fever vaccine.

This clonotype was recorded a few times. The V call is TRBV19, the J call TRBJ2-7, with 9 nucleotides matching TRBD1. Germline CDR1 and CDR2: LNHDA and SQIVND (reference sequence). V was pared by 4 bases and J by 5 bases, with 12 bases of the junction left unmatched. CDR3 length equals 16 residues. CDR3 amino acids: CASSTTPGQGVNEQYF. Here the CDR3 DNA reads TGTGCCAGTAGTACAACTCCGGGACAGGGAGTCAACGAGCAGTACTTC.

The chain joins TRBV3-1 to TRBJ2-2; no clear D gene. The CDR3 sequence is 12 residues long. The ends were cut back, 1 base at V and 7 bases at J, with 4 bases in the middle. Looked up from germline, CDR1 is LGHDT and CDR2 is YNNKEL (reference sequence). The CDR3: CASSQAGGELFF. The CDR3 nucleotides are TGTGCCAGCAGCCAAGCTGGCGGGGAGCTGTTTTTT.

Ten or more counts support this clonotype. The chain couples TRBV4-1 to TRBJ2-1; 11 bases fit TRBD2. The CDR3 runs to 17 residues. V shed 5 bases, J shed 9 bases, and the junction held 15 bases outside the gene matches. Germline CDR1 is MGHRA and CDR2 is YSYEKL. The CDR3 protein is CASSSTLAGGPGAEQFF. The CDR3 bases are TGCGCCAGCAGCTCCACCTTAGCGGGAGGGCCAGGGGCTGAGCAGTTCTTC.

This rearrangement joins TRBV14 to TRBJ2-2, with D possibly being TRBD2 (6 bases). The CDR3 consists of 20 residues. V was clipped by 6 bases and J by 2 bases, with 28 bases between them. Germline V lookup: CDR1 SGHDN, CDR2 FVKESK. The CDR3 protein is CASSRRHTTGVVGNTGELFF. In DNA, the CDR3 is TGTGCCAGCAGTAGAAGACACACAACGGGAGTAGTTGGAAACACCGGGGAGCTGTTTTTT.

This clonotype occurred a few times. The CDR3 sequence is CSARVPGLGAYEQYF. DNA of the CDR3: TGCAGTGCTAGAGTGCCGGGACTCGGAGCCTACGAGCAGTACTTC. This sequence joins TRBV20-1 and TRBJ2-7; D might be TRBD2 (6 bases). V was shortened by 1 base and J by 2 bases, with 15 bases between the two germline ends. Germline loops: CDR1 DFQATT, CDR2 SNEGSKA (reference sequence). The CDR3 totals 15 residues.

This clonotype was seen a few times. The DNA for the CDR3 is TGTGCCAGCGGAGAAAGCAATCAGCCCCAGCATTTT. Protein: CASGESNQPQHF. V gene TRBV28 combines with J gene TRBJ1-5; D not resolved. In germline, CDR1 is MDHEN, CDR2 SYDVKM. This CDR3 comprises 12 residues. Trimming took off 8 bases at V and 1 base at J, with 6 bases between the two ends.

V gene TRBV29-1 combines with J gene TRBJ2-1; 11 nucleotides line up with TRBD2. CDR1 is SQVTM and CDR2 is ANQGSEA in the germline V gene. Trimming removed 8 bases from V and 9 bases from J; junction bases left unmatched: 9. The CDR3 extends over 13 amino acids. The CDR3 loop is CSSEGLAGGEQFF. In nucleotides, the CDR3 is TGCAGCTCGGAAGGACTAGCGGGTGGTGAGCAGTTCTTC.

The V gene is TRBV6-2 or TRBV6-3, the J gene TRBJ2-4; 7 positions agree with TRBD1. Germline V gives CDR1 MNHEY, CDR2 SVGEGT. J gave up 15 bases and V 5 bases, and 16 bases lay outside the gene matches. The CDR3 covers 14 residues. The CDR3 loop reads CASSPQSRQGFPYF. CDR3 DNA sequence: TGTGCCAGCAGTCCGCAATCCCGACAGGGTTTTCCGTACTTC.

This clonotype was recorded many times. V and J are TRBV27 and TRBJ1-4; TRBD1 is a possible D gene (6 bases). The CDR3 has 16 residues. Germline V CDR1 and CDR2: MNHEY, SMNVEV (reference sequence). V was trimmed by 1 base and J by 8 bases, leaving 17 bases between them. CDR3 in amino acids: CASSLWSGGVREKLFF. The CDR3 nucleotides read TGTGCCAGCAGTTTATGGTCGGGGGGCGTCCGAGAAAAACTGTTTTTT. Drawing the rest from reference TRBV27 and TRBJ1-4, the complete variable domain is EAQVTQNPRYLITVTGKKLTVTCSQNMNHEYMSWYRQDPGLGLRQIYYSMNVEVTDKGDVPEGYKVSRKEKRNFPLILESPSPNQTSLYFCASSLWSGGVREKLFFGSGTQLSVL.

This clonotype was seen a handful of times. The rearrangement joins TRBV4-2 to TRBJ2-7; 8 nucleotides align to TRBD1. The CDR3 has 16 residues. CDR1 LGHNA and CDR2 YNFKEQ come from the germline V gene. V shed 4 bases, J shed 0 bases, and the junction held 8 bases outside the gene matches. Written as DNA, the CDR3 is TGTGCCAGCAGCCCCCTCGGACAGGGCAGCTCCTACGAGCAGTACTTC. Translated, it gives CASSPLGQGSSYEQYF.